This record covers a single TCR beta chain. Its specificity is unknown. The CDR3 is 15 amino acids. CDR1 is MNHNY and CDR2 is SVGAGI in the germline V gene (reference sequence). Trimming removed 0 bases from V and 6 bases from J; junction bases left unmatched: 1. The data are from a study of T cell responses to AZD1222 COVID-19 vaccine. Broader study findings: Repertoires were sampled only after the peak T cell response. Most donors were white British, females outnumbered males, and clonal diversity was possibly underestimated.

The assay was immunoSEQ multiplex PCR, and TCRdb's table has in-frame clones only and misses some. This sample has about 130,000 clones, with 88% found just once. The sequencing used peripheral blood, collected on day 0 of MenACWY control vaccination. This TCR came from an adult in good health. The chain uses TRBV6-6 and TRBJ2-1, with TRBD2 matching 11 bases. CDR3 DNA sequence: TGTGCCAGCAGTTACTCCGGGACTAGCGGCAATGAGCAGTTCTTC. This translates into CASSYSGTSGNEQFF.